This TCR beta chain stems from a study of post-analysis software for immune sequencing data. Study details: Some patients lacked subtype; others had relapsing-remitting, secondary progressive or progressive-relapsing disease. Findings and limits, study-wide: Five TRBV segments (TRBV5-6, TRBV5-1 and TRBV20-1 among them) occurred more frequently in patients than in controls. Controls significantly exceeded multiple sclerosis patients in normalized Chao1 diversity. Strong same-batch co-clustering of samples appeared with F measure clustering.

This clonotype was seen more than once but under ten times. The antigen is not known. Unique-molecular-identifier-tagged TCR beta cDNA libraries were used. With roughly 1 to 11 million T cells as the source, a few hundred thousand cDNA molecules resulted. TCRdb fed the PCR reads into MiXCR, producing one record per CDR3 protein. The sample includes approximately 570,000 distinct CDR3 sequences, about 40% of them seen just once. This CDR3 has 13 residues. V lost 2 bases and J lost 0, with 6 bases in between. The germline V gene has CDR1 SQVTM and CDR2 ANQGSEA. This TCR was sampled from a girl aged 5 to 17 with multiple sclerosis. The rearrangement uses TRBV29-1 and TRBJ2-3; D remains ambiguous. Material: blood. The CDR3 is CSVELGSTDTQYF. The DNA for the CDR3 is TGCAGCGTTGAACTCGGGAGCACAGATACGCAGTATTTT.